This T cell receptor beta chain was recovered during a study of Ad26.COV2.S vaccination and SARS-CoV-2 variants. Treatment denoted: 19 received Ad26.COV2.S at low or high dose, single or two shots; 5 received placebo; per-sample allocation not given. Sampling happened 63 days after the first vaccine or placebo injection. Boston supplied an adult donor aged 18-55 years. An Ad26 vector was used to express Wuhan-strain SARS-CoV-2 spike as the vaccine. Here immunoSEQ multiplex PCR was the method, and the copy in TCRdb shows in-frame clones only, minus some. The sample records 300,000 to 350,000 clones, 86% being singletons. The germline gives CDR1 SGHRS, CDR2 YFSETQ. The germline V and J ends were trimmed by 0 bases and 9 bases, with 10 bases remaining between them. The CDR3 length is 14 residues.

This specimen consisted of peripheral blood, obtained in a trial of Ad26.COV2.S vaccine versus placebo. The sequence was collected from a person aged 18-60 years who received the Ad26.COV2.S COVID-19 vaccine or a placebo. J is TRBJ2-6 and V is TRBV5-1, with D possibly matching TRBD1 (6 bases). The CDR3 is CASSLVQGSNVLTF. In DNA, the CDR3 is TGCGCCAGCAGCTTGGTACAGGGTAGCAACGTCCTGACTTTC.